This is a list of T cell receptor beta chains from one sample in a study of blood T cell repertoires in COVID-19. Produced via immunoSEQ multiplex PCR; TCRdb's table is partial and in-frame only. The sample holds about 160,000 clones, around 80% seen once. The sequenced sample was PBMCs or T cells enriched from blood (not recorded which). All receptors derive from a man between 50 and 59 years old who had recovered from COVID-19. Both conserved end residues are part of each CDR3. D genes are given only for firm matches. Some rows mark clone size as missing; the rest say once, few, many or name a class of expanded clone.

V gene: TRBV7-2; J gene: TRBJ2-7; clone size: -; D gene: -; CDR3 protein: CASSLENPGGQYF; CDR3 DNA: TGTGCCAGCAGCTTAGAGAACCCCGGGGGACAGTACTTC
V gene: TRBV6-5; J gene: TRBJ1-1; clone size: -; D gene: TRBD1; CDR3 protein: CASSTPQGGNTEAFF; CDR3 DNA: TGTGCCAGCAGTACGCCACAGGGGGGTAATACTGAAGCTTTCTTT
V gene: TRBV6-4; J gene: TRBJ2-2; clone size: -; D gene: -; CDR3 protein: CASSDGGPNTGELFF; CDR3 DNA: TGTGCCAGCAGTGATGGGGGCCCGAACACCGGGGAGCTGTTTTTT
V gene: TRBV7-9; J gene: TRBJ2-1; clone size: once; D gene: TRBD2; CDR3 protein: CASVRSGGAFNEQFF; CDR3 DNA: TGTGCCAGCGTCAGGTCCGGGGGGGCCTTCAATGAGCAGTTCTTC
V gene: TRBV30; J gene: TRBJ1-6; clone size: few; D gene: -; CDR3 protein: CAWDGGSNNSPLHF; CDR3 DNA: TGTGCCTGGGATGGGGGCAGTAATAATTCACCCCTCCACTTT
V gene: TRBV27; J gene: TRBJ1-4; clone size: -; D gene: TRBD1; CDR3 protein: CASSLSTGAVSEKLFF; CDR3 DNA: TGTGCCAGCAGTTTATCCACAGGGGCTGTGAGTGAAAAACTGTTTTTT
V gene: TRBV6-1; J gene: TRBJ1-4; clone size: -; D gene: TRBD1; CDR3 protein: CASSEYARGLKAEKLFF; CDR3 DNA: TGTGCCAGCAGTGAATATGCCAGGGGGTTGAAGGCTGAAAAACTGTTTTTT
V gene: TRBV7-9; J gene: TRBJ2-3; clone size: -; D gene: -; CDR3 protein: CASMEGAKDTQYF; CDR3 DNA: TGTGCCAGCATGGAGGGGGCTAAAGATACGCAGTATTTT
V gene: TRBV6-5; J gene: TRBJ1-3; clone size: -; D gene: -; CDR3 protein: CASSPFRSSGNTIYF; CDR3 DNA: TGTGCCAGCAGCCCCTTCAGGTCAAGTGGAAACACCATATATTTT
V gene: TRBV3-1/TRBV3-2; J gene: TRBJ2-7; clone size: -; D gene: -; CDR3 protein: CASLSRQTYEQYF; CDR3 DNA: TGTGCCAGCCTATCTAGGCAGACCTACGAGCAGTACTTC
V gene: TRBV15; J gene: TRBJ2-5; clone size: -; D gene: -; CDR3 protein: CATSRGRLQGGLQETQYF; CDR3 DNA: TGTGCCACCAGCAGAGGGAGGCTACAGGGCGGTTTGCAAGAGACCCAGTACTTC
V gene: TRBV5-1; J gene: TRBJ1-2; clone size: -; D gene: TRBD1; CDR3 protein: CASSTDRGLKDYGYTF; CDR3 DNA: TGCGCCAGCAGCACGGACAGGGGGCTTAAAGACTATGGCTACACCTTC
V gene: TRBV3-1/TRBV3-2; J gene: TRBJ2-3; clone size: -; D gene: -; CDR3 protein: CASSQETRGLRTDTQYF; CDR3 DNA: TGTGCCAGCAGCCAAGAGACCAGGGGATTGAGGACAGATACGCAGTATTTT
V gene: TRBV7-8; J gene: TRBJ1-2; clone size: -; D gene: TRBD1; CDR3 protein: CASSHDDRVSDGYTF; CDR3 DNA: TGTGCCAGCAGTCATGATGACAGGGTCTCGGATGGCTACACCTTC
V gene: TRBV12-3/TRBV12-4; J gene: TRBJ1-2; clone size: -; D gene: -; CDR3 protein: CASRRGGDYGYTF; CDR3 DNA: TGTGCCAGCCGGCGCGGGGGGGATTATGGCTACACCTTC
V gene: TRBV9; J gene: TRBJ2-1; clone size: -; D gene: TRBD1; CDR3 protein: CASSTKPGQGLRTYNEQFF; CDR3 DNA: TGTGCCAGCAGCACCAAACCGGGACAGGGGTTAAGAACCTACAATGAGCAGTTCTTC
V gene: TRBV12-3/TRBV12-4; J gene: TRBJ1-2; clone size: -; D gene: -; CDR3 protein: CASSLWGGGYTF; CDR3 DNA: TGTGCCAGCAGTTTATGGGGGGGTGGCTACACCTTC
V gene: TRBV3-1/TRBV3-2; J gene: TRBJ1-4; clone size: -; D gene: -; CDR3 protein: CASSQDQKTNEKLFF; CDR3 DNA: TGTGCCAGCAGCCAAGATCAAAAAACTAATGAAAAACTGTTTTTT
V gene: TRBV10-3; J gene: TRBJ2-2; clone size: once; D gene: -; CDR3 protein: CAISEPSGGNTGELFF; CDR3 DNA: TGTGCCATCAGTGAACCCTCCGGGGGGAACACCGGGGAGCTGTTTTTT
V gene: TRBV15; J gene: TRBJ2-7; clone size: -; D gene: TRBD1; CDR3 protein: CATSRPGTGGFEQYF; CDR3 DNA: TGTGCCACCAGCAGACCCGGGACAGGGGGCTTCGAGCAGTACTTC
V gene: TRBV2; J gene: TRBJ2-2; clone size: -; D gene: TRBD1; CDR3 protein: CASSSRTGSPGELFF; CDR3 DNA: TGTGCCAGCAGTTCCCGGACAGGGTCCCCCGGGGAGCTGTTTTTT
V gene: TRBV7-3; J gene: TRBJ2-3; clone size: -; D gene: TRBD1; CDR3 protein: CASSYRGLSTDTQYF; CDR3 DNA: TGTGCCAGCAGCTACAGGGGGCTCAGCACAGATACGCAGTATTTT
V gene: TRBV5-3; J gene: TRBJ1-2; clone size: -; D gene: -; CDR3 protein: CARSLAGYYGYTF; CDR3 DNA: TGTGCCAGAAGCTTGGCAGGGTATTATGGCTACACCTTC
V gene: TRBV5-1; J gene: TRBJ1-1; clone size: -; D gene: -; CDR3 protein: CASSSKRREALNTEAFF; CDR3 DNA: TGCGCCAGCAGCTCGAAGAGGAGGGAGGCCCTGAACACTGAAGCTTTCTTT
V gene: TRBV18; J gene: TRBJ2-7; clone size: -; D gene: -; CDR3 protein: CASSDSQSYEQYF; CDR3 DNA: TGTGCCAGCTCGGACTCACAATCCTACGAGCAGTACTTC
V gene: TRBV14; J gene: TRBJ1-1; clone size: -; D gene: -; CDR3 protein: CASSQSRAAPEAFF; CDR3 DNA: TGTGCCAGCAGCCAATCGCGTGCTGCTCCTGAAGCTTTCTTT
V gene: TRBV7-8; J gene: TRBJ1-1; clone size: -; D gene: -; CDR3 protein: CASSLERRGTEAFF; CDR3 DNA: TGTGCCAGCAGCTTAGAGCGCCGCGGCACTGAAGCTTTCTTT
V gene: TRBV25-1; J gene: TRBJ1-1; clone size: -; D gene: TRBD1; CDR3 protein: CASSAGQGGEAFF; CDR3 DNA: TGTGCCAGCAGTGCTGGACAGGGGGGCGAAGCTTTCTTT
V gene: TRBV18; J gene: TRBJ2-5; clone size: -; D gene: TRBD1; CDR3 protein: CASSPPGQGMKTQYF; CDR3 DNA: TGTGCCAGCTCACCACCGGGACAGGGGATGAAGACCCAGTACTTC
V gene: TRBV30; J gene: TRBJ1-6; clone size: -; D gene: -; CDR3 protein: CAWSALGGGSNSPLHF; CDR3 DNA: TGTGCCTGGAGCGCCCTCGGGGGAGGGAGTAATTCACCCCTCCACTTT
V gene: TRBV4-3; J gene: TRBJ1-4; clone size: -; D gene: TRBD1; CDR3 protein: CASSHRTGGDEKLFF; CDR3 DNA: TGCGCCAGCAGCCACAGGACAGGGGGAGATGAAAAACTGTTTTTT
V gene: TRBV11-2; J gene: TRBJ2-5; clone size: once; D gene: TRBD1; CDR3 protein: CASRHRDRSQETQYF; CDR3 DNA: TGTGCCAGCAGGCACCGGGACAGGAGCCAAGAGACCCAGTACTTC
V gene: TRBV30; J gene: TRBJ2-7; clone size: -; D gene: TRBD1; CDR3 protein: CAWSVSGGFYEQYF; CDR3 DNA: TGTGCCTGGAGTGTATCAGGGGGCTTCTACGAGCAGTACTTC
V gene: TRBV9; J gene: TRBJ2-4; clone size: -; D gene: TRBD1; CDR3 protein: CASSGTGSENIQYF; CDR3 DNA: TGTGCCAGCAGCGGGACAGGGTCGGAGAACATTCAGTACTTC
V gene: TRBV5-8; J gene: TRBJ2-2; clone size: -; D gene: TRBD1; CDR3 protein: CASSQGQVNTGELFF; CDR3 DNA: TGTGCCAGCAGCCAAGGACAGGTGAACACCGGGGAGCTGTTTTTT
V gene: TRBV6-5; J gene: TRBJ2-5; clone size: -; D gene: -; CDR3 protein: CASSSLSGSVETQYF; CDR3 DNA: TGTGCCAGCAGTTCCCTCTCGGGGTCAGTAGAGACCCAGTACTTC
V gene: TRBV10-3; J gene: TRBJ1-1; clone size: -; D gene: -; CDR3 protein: CAISGRDRTEAFF; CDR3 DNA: TGTGCCATCAGTGGCAGGGATAGGACTGAAGCTTTCTTT
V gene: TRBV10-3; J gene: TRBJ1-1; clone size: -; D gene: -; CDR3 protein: CAISERGGTEAFF; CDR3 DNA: TGTGCCATCAGTGAGAGGGGGGGGACTGAAGCTTTCTTT
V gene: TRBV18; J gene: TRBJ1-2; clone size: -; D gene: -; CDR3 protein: CASSPPGAMGQYGYTF; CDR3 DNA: TGTGCCAGCTCACCACCAGGGGCAATGGGGCAATATGGCTACACCTTC
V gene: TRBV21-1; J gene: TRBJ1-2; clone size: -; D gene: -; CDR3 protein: CASSKWSFSHFTYGYTF; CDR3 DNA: TGTGCCAGCAGCAAATGGAGTTTTTCCCACTTTACCTATGGCTACACCTTC
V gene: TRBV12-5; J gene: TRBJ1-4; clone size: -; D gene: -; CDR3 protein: CASGYGPGYEKLFF; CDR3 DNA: TGTGCTAGTGGCTACGGTCCAGGATATGAAAAACTGTTTTTT
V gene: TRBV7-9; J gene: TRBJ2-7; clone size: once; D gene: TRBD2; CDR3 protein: CASSLFGTSGVSSYEQYF; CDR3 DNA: TGTGCCAGCAGCTTATTTGGGACTAGCGGCGTTAGCTCCTACGAGCAGTACTTC
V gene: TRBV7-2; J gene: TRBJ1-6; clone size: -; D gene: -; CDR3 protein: CASSLDRIDVNSPLHF; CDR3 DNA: TGTGCCAGCAGCTTAGACAGGATAGATGTCAATTCACCCCTCCACTTT
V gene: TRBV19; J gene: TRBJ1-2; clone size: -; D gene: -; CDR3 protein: CASSPQGGPNYGYTF; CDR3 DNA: TGTGCCAGTAGTCCCCAGGGCGGTCCAAACTATGGCTACACCTTC
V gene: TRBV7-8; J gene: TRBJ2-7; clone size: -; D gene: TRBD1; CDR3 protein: CASSLATAGGGYEQYF; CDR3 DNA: TGTGCCAGCAGCTTAGCGACCGCAGGGGGCGGTTACGAGCAGTACTTC
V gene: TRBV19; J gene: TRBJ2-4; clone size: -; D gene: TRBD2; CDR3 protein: CASSIRTSGAGNIQYF; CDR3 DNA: TGTGCCAGTAGTATCCGGACTAGCGGGGCGGGGAACATTCAGTACTTC
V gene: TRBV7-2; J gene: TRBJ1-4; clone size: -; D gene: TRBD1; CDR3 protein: CASRGQGNEKLFF; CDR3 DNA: TGTGCCAGCAGAGGACAGGGAAATGAAAAACTGTTTTTT
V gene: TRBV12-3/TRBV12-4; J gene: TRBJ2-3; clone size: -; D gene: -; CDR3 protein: CASSFQSTDTQYF; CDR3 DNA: TGTGCCAGCAGTTTTCAGAGCACAGATACGCAGTATTTT
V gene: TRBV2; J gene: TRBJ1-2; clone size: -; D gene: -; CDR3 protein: CAIRGWGGYGYTF; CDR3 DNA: TGTGCCATCCGAGGATGGGGGGGATATGGCTACACCTTC
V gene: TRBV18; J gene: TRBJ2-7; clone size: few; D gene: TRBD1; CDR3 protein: CASSPRQGMSYEQYF; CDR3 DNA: TGTGCCAGCTCACCTCGACAGGGGATGTCGTACGAGCAGTACTTC
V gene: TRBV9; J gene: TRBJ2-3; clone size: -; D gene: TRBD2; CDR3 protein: CASSGTSGGVSDTQYF; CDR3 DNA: TGTGCCAGCAGCGGCACTAGCGGGGGGGTCTCAGATACGCAGTATTTT
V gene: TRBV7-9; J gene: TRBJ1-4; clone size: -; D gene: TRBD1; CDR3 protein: CASTPQGGNEKLFF; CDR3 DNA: TGTGCCAGCACCCCACAGGGGGGAAATGAAAAACTGTTTTTT
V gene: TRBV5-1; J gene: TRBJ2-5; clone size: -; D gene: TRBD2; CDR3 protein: CASSGLSGGALETQYF; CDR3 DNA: TGCGCCAGCAGCGGACTTAGCGGGGGGGCGTTGGAGACCCAGTACTTC
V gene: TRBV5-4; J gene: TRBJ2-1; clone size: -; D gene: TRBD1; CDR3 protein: CASSKPGQGSNEQFF; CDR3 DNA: TGTGCCAGCAGCAAACCGGGACAGGGATCCAATGAGCAGTTCTTC
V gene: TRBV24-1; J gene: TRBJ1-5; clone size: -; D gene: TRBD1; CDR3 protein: CATSDAGQGSNQPQHF; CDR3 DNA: TGTGCCACCAGTGATGCCGGACAGGGTAGCAATCAGCCCCAGCATTTT